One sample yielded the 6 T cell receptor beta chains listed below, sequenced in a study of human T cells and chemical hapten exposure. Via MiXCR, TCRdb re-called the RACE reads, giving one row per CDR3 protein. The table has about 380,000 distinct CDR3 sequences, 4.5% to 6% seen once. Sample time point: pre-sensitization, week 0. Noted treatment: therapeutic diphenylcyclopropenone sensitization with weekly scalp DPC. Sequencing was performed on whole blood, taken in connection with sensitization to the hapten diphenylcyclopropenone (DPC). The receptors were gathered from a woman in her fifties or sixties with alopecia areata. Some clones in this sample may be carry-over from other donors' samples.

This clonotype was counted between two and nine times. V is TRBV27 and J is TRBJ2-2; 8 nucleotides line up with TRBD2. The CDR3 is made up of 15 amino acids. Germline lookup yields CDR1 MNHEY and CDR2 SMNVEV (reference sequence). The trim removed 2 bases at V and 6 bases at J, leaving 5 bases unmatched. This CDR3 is CASSLVGGVAGELFF. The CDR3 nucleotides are TGTGCCAGCAGTTTAGTCGGGGGGGTCGCCGGGGAGCTGTTTTTT.

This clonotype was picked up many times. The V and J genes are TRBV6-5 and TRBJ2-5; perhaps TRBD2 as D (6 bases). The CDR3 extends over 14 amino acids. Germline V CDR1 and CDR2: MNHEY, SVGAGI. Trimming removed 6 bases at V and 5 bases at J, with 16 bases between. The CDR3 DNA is TGTGCCAGCAGCCCAAGGGGAGGCGATGAGACCCAGTACTTC. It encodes CASSPRGGDETQYF.

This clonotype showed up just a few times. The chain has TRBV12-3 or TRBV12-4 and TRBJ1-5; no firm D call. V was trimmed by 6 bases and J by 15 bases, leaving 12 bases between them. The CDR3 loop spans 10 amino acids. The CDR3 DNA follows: TGTGCCAGCAGCCGGACGGAGATGCATTTT. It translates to CASSRTEMHF.

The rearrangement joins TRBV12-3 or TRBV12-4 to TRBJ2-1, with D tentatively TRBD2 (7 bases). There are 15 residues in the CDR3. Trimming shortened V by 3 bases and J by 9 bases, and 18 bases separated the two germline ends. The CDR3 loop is CASSFRGRGLVEQFF. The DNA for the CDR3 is TGTGCCAGCAGTTTTAGGGGGAGGGGTCTGGTTGAGCAGTTCTTC.

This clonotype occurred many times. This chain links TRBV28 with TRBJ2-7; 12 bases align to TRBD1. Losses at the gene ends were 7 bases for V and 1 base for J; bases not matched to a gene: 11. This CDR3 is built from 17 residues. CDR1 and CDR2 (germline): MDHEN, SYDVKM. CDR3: CASTGGTGGFYSYEQYF. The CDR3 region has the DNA TGTGCCAGCACCGGAGGGACAGGGGGCTTTTATTCCTACGAGCAGTACTTC.

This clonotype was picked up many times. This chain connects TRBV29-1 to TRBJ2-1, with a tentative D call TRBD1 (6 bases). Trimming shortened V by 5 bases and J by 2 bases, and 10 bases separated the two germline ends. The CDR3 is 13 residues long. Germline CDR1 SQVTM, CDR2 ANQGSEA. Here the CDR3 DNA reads TGCAGCGTTTACACAGGGACCTACAATGAGCAGTTCTTC. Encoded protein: CSVYTGTYNEQFF.